This T cell receptor beta chain originates from a study of long-term antiretroviral therapy in people with HIV. Study-level background: First collections came about a decade before the 2015 immediate-ART recommendation. Study-wide points: Narrower CDR3 length ranges marked HIV repertoires relative to controls. ART was followed by higher diversity that remained below transplant donor controls.

An immunoSEQ assay, version v3.0, was performed at survey level. TCRdb's copy holds only in-frame clones and misses some; the assay was immunoSEQ multiplex PCR. The table records around 29,000 clones, 95% of them present only once. This clone showed up just once. As yet, its antigen is unknown. The V end was cut by 4 bases, the J end by 6 bases, with 16 bases between. Per the germline V gene, CDR1 is SGHRS and CDR2 is YFSETQ. The length of the CDR3 is 14 residues. The samples comprised 1-10 million cryopreserved PBMC ahead of DNA extraction. The chain links TRBV5-1 to TRBJ1-2, with D perhaps matching TRBD1 (6 bases). The source was unsorted PBMCs, collected 5.3 years after starting antiretroviral therapy. The sequence derives from a man aged 30 to 45 with HIV. The CDR3 spells CASSLDSRGNGYTF. CDR3 DNA: TGCGCCAGCAGCCTGGATAGCAGGGGAAATGGCTACACCTTC. Combining the CDR3 with reference TRBV5-1 and TRBJ1-2 gives the whole variable domain KAGVTQTPRYLIKTRGQQVTLSCSPISGHRSVSWYQQTPGQGLQFLFEYFSETQRNKGNFPGRFSGRQFSNSRSEMNVSTLELGDSALYLCASSLDSRGNGYTFGSGTRLTVV.